This entry is about one TCR beta chain. The data stem from a study of blood T cell repertoires in COVID-19. About the research overall: The analysed material was cDNA or gDNA that came from T cells, B-cell-depleted T cells, or PBMCs.

There are 15 residues in the CDR3. The V segment lost 7 bases and the J segment 4 bases; nucleotides outside the gene matches: 11. In germline, CDR1 is SQVTM, CDR2 ANQGSEA. Original handling: The assay estimated nucleated cells by amplifying reference gene primers. Libraries were prepared by immunoSEQ multiplex PCR; TCRdb keeps only in-frame clonotypes and omits some of them. The D gene and trimming were derived from the DNA, and the V and J assignments and clone size from that table. Counted here are approximately 450,000 clones, around 89% occurring once; the ten biggest clones make up 4% to 4.5%. The clonotype originates from a woman aged 25 to 39 with acute or convalescent COVID-19. Sample: peripheral blood. This chain uses TRBV29-1 with TRBJ2-7, with 12 bases lining up with TRBD1. The CDR3 region has the DNA TGCAGCGCCACAAGGGGGACAGGGGGCTGGTACGAGCAGTACTTC. It encodes CSATRGTGGWYEQYF.